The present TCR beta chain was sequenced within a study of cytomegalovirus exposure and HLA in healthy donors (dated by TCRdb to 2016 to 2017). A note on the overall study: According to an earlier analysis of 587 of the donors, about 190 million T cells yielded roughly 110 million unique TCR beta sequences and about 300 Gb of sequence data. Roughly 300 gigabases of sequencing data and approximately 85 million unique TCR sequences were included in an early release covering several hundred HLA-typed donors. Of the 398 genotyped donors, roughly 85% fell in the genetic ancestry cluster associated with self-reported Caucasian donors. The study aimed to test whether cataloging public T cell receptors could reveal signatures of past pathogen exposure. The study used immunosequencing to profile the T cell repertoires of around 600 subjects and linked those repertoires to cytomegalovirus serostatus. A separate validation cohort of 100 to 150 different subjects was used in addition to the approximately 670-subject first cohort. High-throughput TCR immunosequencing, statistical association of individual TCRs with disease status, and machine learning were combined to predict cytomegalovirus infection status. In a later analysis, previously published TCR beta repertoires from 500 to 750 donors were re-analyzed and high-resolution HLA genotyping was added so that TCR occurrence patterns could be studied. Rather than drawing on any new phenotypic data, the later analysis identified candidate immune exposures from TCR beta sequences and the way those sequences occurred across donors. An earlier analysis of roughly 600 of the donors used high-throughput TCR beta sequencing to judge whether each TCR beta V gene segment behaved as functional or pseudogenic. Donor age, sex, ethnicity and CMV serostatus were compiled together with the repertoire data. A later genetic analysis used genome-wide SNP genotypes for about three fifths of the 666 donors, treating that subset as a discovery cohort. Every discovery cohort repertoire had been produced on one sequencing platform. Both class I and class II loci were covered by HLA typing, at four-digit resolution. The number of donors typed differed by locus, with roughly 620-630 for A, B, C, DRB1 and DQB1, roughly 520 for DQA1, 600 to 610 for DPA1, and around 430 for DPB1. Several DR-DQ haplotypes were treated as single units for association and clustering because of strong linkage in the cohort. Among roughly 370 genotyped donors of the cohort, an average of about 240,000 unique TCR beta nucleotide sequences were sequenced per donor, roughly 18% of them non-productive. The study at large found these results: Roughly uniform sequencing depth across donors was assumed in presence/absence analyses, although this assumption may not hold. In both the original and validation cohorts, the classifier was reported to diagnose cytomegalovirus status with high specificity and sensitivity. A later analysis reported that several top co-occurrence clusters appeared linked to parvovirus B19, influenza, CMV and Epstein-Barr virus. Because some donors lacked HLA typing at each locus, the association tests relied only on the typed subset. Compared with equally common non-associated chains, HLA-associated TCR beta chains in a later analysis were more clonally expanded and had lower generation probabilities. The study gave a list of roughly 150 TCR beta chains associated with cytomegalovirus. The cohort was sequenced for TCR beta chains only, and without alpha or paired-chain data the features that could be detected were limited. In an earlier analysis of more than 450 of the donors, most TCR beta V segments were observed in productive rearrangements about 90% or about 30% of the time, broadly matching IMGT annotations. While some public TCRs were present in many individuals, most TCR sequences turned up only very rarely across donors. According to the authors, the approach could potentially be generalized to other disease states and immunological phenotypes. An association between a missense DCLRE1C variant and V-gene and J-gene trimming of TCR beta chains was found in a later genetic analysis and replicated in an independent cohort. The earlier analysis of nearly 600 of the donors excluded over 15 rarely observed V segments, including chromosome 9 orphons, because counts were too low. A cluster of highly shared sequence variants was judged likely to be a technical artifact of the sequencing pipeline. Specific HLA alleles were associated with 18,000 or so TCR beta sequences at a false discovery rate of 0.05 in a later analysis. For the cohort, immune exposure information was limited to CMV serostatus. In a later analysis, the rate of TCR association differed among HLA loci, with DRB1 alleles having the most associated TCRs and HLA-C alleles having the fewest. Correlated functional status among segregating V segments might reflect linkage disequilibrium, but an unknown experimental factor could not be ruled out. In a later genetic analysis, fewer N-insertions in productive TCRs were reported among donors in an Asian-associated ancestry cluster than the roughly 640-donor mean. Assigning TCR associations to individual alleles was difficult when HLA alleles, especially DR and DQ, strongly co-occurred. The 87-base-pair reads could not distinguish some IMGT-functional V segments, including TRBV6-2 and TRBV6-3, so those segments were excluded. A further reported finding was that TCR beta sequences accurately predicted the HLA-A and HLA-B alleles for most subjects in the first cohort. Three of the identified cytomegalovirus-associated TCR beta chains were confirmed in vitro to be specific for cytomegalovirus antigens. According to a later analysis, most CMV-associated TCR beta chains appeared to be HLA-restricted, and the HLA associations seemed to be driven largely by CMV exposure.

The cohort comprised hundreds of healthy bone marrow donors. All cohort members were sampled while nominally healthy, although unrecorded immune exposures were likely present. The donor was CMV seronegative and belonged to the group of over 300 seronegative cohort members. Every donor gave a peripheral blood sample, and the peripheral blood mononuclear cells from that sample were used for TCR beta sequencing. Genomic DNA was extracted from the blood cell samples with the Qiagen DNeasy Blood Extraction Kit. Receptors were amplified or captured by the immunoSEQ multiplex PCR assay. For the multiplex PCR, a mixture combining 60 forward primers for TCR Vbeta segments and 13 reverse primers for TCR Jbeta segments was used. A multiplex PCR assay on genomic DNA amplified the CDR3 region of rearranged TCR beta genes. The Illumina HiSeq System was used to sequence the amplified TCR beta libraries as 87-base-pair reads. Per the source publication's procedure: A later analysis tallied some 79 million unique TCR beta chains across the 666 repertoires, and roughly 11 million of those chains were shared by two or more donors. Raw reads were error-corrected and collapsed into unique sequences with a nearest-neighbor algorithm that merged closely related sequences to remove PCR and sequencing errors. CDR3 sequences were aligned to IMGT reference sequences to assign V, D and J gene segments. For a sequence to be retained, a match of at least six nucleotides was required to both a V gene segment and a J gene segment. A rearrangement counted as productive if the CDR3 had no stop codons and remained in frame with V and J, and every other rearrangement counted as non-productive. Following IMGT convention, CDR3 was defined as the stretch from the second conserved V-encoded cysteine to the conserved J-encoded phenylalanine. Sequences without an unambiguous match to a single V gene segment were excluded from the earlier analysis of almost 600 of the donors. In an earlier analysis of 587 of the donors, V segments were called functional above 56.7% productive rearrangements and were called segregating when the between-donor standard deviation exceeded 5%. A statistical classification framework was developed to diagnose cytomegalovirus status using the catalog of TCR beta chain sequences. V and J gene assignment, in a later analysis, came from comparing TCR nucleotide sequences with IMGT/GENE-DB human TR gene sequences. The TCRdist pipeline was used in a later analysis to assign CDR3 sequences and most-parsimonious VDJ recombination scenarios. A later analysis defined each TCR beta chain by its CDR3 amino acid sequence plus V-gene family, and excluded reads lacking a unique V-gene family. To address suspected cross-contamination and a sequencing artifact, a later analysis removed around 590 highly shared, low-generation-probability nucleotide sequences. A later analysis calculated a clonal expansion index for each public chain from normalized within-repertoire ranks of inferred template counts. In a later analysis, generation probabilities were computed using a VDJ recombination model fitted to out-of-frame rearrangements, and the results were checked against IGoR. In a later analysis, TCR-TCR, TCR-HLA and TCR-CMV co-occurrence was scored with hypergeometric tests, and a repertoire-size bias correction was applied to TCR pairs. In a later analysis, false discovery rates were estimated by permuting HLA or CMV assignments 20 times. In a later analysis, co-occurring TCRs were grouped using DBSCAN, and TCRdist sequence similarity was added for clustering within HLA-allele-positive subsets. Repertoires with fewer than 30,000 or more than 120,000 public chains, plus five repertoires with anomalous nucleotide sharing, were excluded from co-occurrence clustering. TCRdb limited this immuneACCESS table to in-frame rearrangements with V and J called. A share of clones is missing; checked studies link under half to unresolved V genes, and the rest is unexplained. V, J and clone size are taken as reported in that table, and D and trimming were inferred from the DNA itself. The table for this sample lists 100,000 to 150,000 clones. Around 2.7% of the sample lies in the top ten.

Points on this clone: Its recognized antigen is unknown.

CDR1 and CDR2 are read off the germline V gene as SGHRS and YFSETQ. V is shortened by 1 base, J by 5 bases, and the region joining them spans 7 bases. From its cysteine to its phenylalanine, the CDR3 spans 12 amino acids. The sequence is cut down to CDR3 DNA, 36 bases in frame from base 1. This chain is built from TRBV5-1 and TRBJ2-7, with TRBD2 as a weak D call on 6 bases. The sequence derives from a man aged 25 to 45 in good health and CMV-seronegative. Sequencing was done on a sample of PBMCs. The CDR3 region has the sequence CASSLSGDEQYF. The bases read TGCGCCAGCAGCTTGTCGGGGGACGAGCAGTACTTC.